This TCR beta chain was identified during a study of neurological immune-mediated disorders. This clonotype occurred many times. One entry per CDR3 protein, called by TCRdb with MiXCR from the 5' RACE reads. The sample lists 55,000 or so distinct CDR3 sequences; about 4.2% were seen once. Germline CDR1 and CDR2: MGHRA and YSYEKL. The CDR3 consists of 19 residues. With 1 base clipped from V and 1 base from J, the junction kept 16 bases outside the gene matches. This TCR was recovered from a middle-aged man with multiple sclerosis. This sequence joins TRBV4-1 and TRBJ2-7, with TRBD1 matching over 7 bases. The sequencing sample was made of PBMCs. CDR3 sequence (DNA): TGCGCCAGCAGCCAAGTGCTGGCTCTCGGGACAGTTTCTTCCTACGAGCAGTACTTC. Translation: CASSQVLALGTVSSYEQYF.